Sequencing of this T cell receptor beta chain was carried out in a study of blood T cell repertoires in COVID-19. At the level of the study: Sites across the United States, Italy and Spain contributed samples from acute and convalescent COVID-19. Sample material is recorded as cDNA or gDNA derived from T cells, B-cell-depleted T cells, or PBMCs.

This CDR3 comprises 14 residues. V lost 3 bases, J lost 5 bases, and 14 bases lay in between. From germline, CDR1 is SGHRS and CDR2 YFSETQ. Authors' analysis steps: Amplification of reference gene primers provided the estimated nucleated cell counts. Profiled with immunoSEQ multiplex PCR; TCRdb holds only in-frame clones, not every one. From that table come the V and J calls and clone size; the DNA was used to work out D and trimming. This sample has over 50,000 clones, with roughly four fifths found just once. The chain links TRBV5-1 to TRBJ2-5, with D possibly being TRBD1 (5 bases). The receptor's source is a human donor in a cohort sampled during active COVID-19. Sample: peripheral blood. CDR3 amino acids: CASSSQGQAETQYF. In DNA, the CDR3 is TGCGCCAGCAGCTCCCAGGGTCAGGCGGAGACCCAGTACTTC.